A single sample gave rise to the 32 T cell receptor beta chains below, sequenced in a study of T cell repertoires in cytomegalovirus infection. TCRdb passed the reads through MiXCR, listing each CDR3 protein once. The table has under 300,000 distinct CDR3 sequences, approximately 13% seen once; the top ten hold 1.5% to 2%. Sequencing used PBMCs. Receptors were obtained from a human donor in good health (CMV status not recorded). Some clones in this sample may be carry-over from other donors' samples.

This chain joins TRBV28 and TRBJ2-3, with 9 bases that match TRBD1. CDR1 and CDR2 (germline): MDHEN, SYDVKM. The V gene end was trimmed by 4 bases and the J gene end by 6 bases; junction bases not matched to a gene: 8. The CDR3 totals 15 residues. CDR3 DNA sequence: TGTGCCAGCAGTTCGCCAGGACAGGGGTGGGATACGCAGTATTTT. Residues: CASSSPGQGWDTQYF.

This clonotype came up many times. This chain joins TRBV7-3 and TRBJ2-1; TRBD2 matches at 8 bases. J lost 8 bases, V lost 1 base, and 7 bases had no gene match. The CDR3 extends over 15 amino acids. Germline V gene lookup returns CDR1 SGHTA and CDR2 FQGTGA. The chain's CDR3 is CASSLISGSIDEQFF. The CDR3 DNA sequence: TGTGCCAGCAGCTTAATCAGCGGGAGTATCGATGAGCAGTTCTTC.

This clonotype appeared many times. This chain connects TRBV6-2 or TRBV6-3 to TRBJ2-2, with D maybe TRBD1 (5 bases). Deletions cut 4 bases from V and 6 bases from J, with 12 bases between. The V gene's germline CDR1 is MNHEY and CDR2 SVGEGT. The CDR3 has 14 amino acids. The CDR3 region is CASSSDRSPGELFF. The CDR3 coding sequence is TGTGCCAGCAGTTCCGACAGAAGCCCCGGGGAGCTGTTTTTT.

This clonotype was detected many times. CDR3 residues: CASSGLAGGPGEQFF. CDR3 DNA sequence: TGTGCCAGCAGTGGACTAGCGGGGGGGCCGGGTGAGCAGTTCTTC. V gene TRBV2 combines with J gene TRBJ2-1; 14 bases agree with TRBD2. This CDR3 has 15 residues. Germline V lookup: CDR1 SNHLY, CDR2 FYNNEI. With 4 bases clipped from V and 9 bases from J, the junction kept 5 bases outside the gene matches.

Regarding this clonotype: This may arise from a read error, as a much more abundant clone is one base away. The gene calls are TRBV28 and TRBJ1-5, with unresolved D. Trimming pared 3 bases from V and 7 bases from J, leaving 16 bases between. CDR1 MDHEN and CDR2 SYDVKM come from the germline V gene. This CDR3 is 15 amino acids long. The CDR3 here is CASSFGRATAQPQHF. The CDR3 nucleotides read TGTGCCAGCAGTTTCGGGCGGGCGACGGCCCAGCCCCAGCATTTT.

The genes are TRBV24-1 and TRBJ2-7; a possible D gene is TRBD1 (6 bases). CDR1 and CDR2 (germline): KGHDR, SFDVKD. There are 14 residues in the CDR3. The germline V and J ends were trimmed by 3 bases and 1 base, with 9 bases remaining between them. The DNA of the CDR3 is TGTGCCACCAGTGATGCCGACAGGTCCTACGAGCAGTACTTC. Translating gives CATSDADRSYEQYF.

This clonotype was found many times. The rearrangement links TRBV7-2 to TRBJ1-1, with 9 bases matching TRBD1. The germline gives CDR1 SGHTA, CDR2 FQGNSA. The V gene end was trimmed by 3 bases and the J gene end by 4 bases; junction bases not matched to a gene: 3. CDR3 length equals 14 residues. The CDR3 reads CASSFSQGATEAFF. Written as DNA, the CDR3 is TGTGCCAGCAGCTTTTCACAGGGGGCCACTGAAGCTTTCTTT.

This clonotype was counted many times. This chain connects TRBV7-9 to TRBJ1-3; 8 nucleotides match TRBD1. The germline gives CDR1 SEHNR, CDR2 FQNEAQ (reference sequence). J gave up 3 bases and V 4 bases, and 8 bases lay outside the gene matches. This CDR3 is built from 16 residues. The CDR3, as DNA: TGTGCCAGCAGCTCCGGGAGGACAGGGAGTGGAAACACCATATATTTT. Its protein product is CASSSGRTGSGNTIYF.

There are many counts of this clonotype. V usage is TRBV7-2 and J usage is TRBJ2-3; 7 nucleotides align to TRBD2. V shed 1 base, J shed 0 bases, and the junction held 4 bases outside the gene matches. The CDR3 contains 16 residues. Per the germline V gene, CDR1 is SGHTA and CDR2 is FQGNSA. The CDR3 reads CASSLGGGTSTDTQYF. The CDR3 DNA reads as TGTGCCAGCAGCTTAGGGGGGGGGACTAGCACAGATACGCAGTATTTT.

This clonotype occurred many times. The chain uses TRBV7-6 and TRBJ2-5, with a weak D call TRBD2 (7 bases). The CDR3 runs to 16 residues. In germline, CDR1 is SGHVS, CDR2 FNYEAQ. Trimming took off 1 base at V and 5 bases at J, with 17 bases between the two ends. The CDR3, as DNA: TGTGCCAGCAGCTTAGTGGCAGGGGCGCGGGGGGAGACCCAGTACTTC. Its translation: CASSLVAGARGETQYF.

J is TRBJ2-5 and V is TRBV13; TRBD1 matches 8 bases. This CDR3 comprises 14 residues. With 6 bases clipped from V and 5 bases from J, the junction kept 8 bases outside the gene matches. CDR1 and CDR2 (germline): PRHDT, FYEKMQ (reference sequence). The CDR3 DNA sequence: TGTGCCAGCAGTCAAGGGACAGGAAGGGAGACCCAGTACTTC. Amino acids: CASSQGTGRETQYF. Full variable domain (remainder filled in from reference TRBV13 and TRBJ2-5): AAGVIQSPRHLIKEKRETATLKCYPIPRHDTVYWYQQGPGQDPQFLISFYEKMQSDKGSIPDRFSAQQFSDYHSELNMSSLELGDSALYFCASSQGTGRETQYFGPGTRLLVL.

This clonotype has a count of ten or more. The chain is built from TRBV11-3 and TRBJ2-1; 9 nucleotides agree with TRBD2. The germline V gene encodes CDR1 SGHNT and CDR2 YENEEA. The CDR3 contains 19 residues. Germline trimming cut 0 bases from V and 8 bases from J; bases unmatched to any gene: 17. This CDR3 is CASSLERRSTSGRRDEQFF. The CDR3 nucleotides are TGTGCCAGCAGCTTAGAACGGAGGTCAACTAGCGGGCGGAGGGATGAGCAGTTCTTC.

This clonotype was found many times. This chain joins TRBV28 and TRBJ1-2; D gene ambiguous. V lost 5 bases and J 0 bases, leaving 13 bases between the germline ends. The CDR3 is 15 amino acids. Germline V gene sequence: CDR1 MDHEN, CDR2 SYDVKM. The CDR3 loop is CASSPPGGTNYGYTF. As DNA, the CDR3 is TGTGCCAGCAGTCCCCCGGGAGGAACTAACTATGGCTACACCTTC.

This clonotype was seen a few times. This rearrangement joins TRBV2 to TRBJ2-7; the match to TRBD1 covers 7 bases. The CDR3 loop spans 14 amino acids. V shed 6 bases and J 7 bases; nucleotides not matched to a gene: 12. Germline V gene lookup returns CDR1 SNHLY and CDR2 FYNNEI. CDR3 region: CASSLGQVLGEQYF. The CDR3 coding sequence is TGTGCCAGCAGCCTAGGACAGGTCCTCGGGGAGCAGTACTTC.

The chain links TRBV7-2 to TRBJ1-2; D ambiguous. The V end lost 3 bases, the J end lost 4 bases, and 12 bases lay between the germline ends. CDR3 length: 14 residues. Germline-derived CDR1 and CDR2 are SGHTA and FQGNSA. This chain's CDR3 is CASSFLRSGYGYTF. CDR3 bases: TGTGCCAGCAGCTTTTTAAGAAGCGGCTATGGCTACACCTTC.

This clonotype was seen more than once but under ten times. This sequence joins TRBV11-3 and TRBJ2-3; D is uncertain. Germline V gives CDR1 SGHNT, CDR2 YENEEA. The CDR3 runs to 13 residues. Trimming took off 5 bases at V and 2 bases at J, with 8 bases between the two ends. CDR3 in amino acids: CASSPSHTDTQYF. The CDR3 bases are TGTGCCAGCAGCCCCTCTCACACAGATACGCAGTATTTT.

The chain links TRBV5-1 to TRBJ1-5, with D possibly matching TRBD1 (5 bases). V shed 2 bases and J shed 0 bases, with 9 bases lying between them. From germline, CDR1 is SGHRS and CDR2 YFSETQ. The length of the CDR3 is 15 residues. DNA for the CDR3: TGCGCCAGCAGCTTACGGGGGGATAGCAATCAGCCCCAGCATTTT. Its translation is CASSLRGDSNQPQHF.

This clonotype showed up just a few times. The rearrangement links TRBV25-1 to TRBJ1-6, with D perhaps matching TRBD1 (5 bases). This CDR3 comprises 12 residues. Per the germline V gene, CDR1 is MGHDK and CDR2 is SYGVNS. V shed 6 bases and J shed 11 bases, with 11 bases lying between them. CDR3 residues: CASSLGAPPLHF. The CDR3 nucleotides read TGTGCCAGCAGCCTAGGGGCACCACCCCTCCACTTT.

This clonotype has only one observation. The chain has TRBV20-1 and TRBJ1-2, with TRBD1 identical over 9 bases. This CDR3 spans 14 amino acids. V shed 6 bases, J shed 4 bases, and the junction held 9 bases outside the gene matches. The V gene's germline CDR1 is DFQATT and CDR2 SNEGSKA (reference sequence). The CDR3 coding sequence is TGCAGTGCCCGGACAGGGGCCACCCCCTATGGCTACACCTTC. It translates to CSARTGATPYGYTF.

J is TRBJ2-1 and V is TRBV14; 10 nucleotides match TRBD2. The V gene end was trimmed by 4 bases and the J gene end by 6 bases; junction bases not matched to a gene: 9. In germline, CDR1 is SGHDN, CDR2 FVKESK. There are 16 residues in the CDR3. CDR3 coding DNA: TGTGCCAGCAGCCTTCTTAGCGGGGGGCACTCCAATGAGCAGTTCTTC. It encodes CASSLLSGGHSNEQFF.

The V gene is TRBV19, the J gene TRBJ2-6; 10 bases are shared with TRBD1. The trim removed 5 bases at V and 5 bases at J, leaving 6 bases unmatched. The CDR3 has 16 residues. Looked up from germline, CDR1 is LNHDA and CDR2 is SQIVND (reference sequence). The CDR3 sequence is CASSPRTGGRANVLTF. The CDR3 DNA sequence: TGTGCCAGTAGTCCAAGGACAGGGGGAAGGGCCAACGTCCTGACTTTC. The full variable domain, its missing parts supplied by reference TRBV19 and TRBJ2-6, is DGGITQSPKYLFRKEGQNVTLSCEQNLNHDAMYWYRQDPGQGLRLIYYSQIVNDFQKGDIAEGYSVSREKKESFPLTVTSAQKNPTAFYLCASSPRTGGRANVLTFGAGSRLTVL.

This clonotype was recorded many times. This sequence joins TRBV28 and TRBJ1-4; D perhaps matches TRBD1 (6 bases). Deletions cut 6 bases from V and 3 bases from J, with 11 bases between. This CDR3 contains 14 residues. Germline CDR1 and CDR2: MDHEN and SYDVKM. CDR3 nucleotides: TGTGCCAGCAGGAAGGCAGGGGCTAATGAAAAACTGTTTTTT. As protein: CASRKAGANEKLFF.

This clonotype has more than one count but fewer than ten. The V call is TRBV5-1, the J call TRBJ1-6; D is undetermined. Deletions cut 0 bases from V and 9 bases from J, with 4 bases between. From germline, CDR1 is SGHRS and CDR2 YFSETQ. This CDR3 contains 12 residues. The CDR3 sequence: CASSLDGSPLHF. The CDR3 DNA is TGCGCCAGCAGCTTGGATGGTTCACCCCTCCACTTT. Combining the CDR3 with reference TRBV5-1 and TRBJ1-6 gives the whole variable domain KAGVTQTPRYLIKTRGQQVTLSCSPISGHRSVSWYQQTPGQGLQFLFEYFSETQRNKGNFPGRFSGRQFSNSRSEMNVSTLELGDSALYLCASSLDGSPLHFGNGTRLTVT.

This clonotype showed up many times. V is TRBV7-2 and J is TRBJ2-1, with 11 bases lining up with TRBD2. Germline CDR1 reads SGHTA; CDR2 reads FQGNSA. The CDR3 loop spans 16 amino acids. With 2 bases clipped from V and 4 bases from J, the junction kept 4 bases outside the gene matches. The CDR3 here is CASSLPGTSGYNEQFF. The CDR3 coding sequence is TGTGCCAGCAGCTTACCCGGGACTAGCGGATACAATGAGCAGTTCTTC.

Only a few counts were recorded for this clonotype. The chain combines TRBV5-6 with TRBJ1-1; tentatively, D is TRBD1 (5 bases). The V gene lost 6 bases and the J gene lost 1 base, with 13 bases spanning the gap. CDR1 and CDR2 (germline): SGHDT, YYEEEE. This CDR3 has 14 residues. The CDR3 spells CASTTGGENTEAFF. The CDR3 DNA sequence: TGTGCCAGCACCACGGGGGGGGAGAACACTGAAGCTTTCTTT.

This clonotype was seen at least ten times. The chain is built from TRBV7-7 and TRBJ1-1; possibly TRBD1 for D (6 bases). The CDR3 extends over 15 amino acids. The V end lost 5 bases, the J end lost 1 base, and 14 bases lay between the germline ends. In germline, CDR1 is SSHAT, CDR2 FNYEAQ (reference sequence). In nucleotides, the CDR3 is TGTGCCAGCAGCCCCCTCGCAGGGGAGAACACTGAAGCTTTCTTT. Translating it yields CASSPLAGENTEAFF.

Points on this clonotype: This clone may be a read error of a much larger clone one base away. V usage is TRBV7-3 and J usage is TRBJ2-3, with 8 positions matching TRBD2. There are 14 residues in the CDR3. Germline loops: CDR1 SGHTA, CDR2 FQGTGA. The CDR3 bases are TGTACCAGCAGCCTACTAGCGGATCCAGATACGCAGTATTTT. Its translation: CTSSLLADPDTQYF.

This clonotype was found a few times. The CDR3 DNA sequence: TGTGCCAGCAGTTTATCAAGGGGGTTGCGGGGCTATGGCTACACCTTC. It specifies CASSLSRGLRGYGYTF. This chain uses TRBV28 with TRBJ1-2; possible D gene TRBD1, 6 bases. V was clipped by 1 base and J by 4 bases, with 16 bases between them. Germline CDR1 and CDR2: MDHEN and SYDVKM. This CDR3 is built from 16 residues.

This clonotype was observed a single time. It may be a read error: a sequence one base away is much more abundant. CDR3 coding DNA: TGCAGTGCTAGAGAAGGGGGCTCTGAAGCTCTCTTT. This gives the protein CSAREGGSEALF. V usage is TRBV20-1 and J usage is TRBJ1-1, with 7 positions matching TRBD1. Looked up from germline, CDR1 is DFQATT and CDR2 is SNEGSKA (reference sequence). The CDR3 length is 12 residues.

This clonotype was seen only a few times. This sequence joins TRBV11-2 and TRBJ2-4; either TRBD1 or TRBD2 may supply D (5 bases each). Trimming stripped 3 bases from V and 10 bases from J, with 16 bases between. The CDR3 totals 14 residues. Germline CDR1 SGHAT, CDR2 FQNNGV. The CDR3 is CASSFSEAGWIQYF. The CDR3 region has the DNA TGTGCCAGCAGCTTCTCGGAGGCAGGGTGGATTCAGTACTTC.

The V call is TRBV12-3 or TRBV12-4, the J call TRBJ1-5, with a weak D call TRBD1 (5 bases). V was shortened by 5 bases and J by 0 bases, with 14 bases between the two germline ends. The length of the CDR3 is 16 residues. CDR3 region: CASSPDSFSSNQPQHF. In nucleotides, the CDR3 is TGTGCCAGCAGTCCAGACAGCTTCTCTAGCAATCAGCCCCAGCATTTT.

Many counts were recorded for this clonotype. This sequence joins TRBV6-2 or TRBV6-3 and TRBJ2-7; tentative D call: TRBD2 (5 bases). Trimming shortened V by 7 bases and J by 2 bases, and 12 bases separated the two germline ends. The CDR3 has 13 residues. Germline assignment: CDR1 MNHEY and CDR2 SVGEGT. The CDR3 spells CASNPAATYEQYF. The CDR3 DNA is TGTGCCAGCAACCCAGCGGCCACCTACGAGCAGTACTTC.